This passage covers 22 T cell receptor beta chains from one sample sequenced in a study of CD8 T cells in ankylosing spondylitis. TCRdb reprocessed the 5' RACE reads via MiXCR and lists one record per CDR3 protein. The sample shows about 170,000 distinct CDR3 sequences, around 17% of them seen only once. The sequenced sample consisted of blood, either unsorted or a sorted T cell fraction (not recorded which). These receptors were obtained from a male donor with ankylosing spondylitis or in good health (not recorded which).

The CDR3 spells CASKRGRTEAFF. The CDR3, as DNA: TGTGCCAGCAAAAGGGGTAGGACTGAAGCTTTCTTT. V is TRBV6-5 and J is TRBJ1-1; D may be TRBD1 (5 bases). The germline V gene encodes CDR1 MNHEY and CDR2 SVGAGI. This CDR3 contains 12 residues. V lost 7 bases, J lost 5 bases, and 11 bases lay in between.

The rearrangement uses TRBV5-1 and TRBJ2-1; D might be TRBD2 (6 bases). Germline V gene sequence: CDR1 SGHRS, CDR2 YFSETQ. The CDR3 has 15 amino acids. Deletions cut 3 bases from V and 9 bases from J, with 19 bases between. DNA for the CDR3: TGCGCCAGCAGCTCGATCTTAGCGGTGTCTGGTGAGCAGTTCTTC. As protein: CASSSILAVSGEQFF.

This clonotype was counted at least ten times. The V and J genes are TRBV20-1 and TRBJ1-2; 7 nucleotides line up with TRBD1. V dropped 4 bases and J dropped 4; count of bases not matched to a gene: 3. This CDR3 comprises 12 residues. The germline V gene encodes CDR1 DFQATT and CDR2 SNEGSKA (reference sequence). In DNA form, the CDR3 reads TGCAGTGCTACAGGGGGTTCCTATGGCTACACCTTC. Translation gives CSATGGSYGYTF.

CDR3 region: CASSSFDPGNYGYTF. The DNA for the CDR3 is TGTGCCAGCAGCTCCTTCGACCCCGGGAACTATGGCTACACCTTC. The V and J genes are TRBV7-9 and TRBJ1-2; D remains unclear. V was shortened by 4 bases and J by 2 bases, with 14 bases between the two germline ends. This CDR3 has 15 amino acids. The germline V gene encodes CDR1 SEHNR and CDR2 FQNEAQ (reference sequence).

This clonotype has at least ten counts. This sequence joins TRBV6-1 and TRBJ2-3, with 7 bases aligning to TRBD2. The CDR3 is 15 residues long. The V gene end was trimmed by 3 bases and the J gene end by 2 bases; junction bases not matched to a gene: 5. CDR1 and CDR2 from the germline V gene are MNHNS and SASEGT. CDR3 sequence reads: CASSDRAGATDTQYF. As DNA, the CDR3 is TGTGCCAGCAGTGATCGGGCGGGAGCCACAGATACGCAGTATTTT.

This clonotype was found a few times. V is TRBV12-3 or TRBV12-4 and J is TRBJ2-2; the D gene is possibly TRBD2 (5 bases). This CDR3 has 16 residues. V was clipped by 6 bases and J by 5 bases, with 19 bases between them. The CDR3 here is CASSGISTTGTGELFF. CDR3 in DNA: TGTGCCAGCAGCGGGATCTCGACAACTGGTACCGGGGAGCTGTTTTTT.

This clonotype has ten or more counts. The chain combines TRBV12-3 or TRBV12-4 with TRBJ2-1; D may be TRBD1 or TRBD2 (7 bases each). The germline V and J ends were trimmed by 7 bases and 4 bases, with 17 bases remaining between them. This CDR3 contains 15 residues. In DNA, the CDR3 is TGTGCCAGCACCGTTGGGCAGGGGGGGTACAATGAGCAGTTCTTC. Its translation is CASTVGQGGYNEQFF.

This chain connects TRBV20-1 to TRBJ1-5; the match to TRBD1 covers 10 bases. V shed 6 bases and J 4 bases; nucleotides not matched to a gene: 6. Germline loops: CDR1 DFQATT, CDR2 SNEGSKA (reference sequence). The CDR3 has 14 amino acids. The CDR3, as DNA: TGCAGTGCCGTAAAGGGACAGGGGAATCAGCCCCAGCATTTT. Translation: CSAVKGQGNQPQHF.

V usage is TRBV6-1 and J usage is TRBJ2-5; 15 positions match TRBD2. Unmatched junction bases numbered 6, after V lost 7 bases and J lost 0 bases. In germline, CDR1 is MNHNS, CDR2 SASEGT. The CDR3 contains 17 residues. The CDR3: CASTLGLAGGYQETQYF. DNA for the CDR3: TGTGCCAGCACCCTCGGACTAGCGGGAGGGTACCAAGAGACCCAGTACTTC.

This clonotype was counted at least ten times. The rearrangement joins TRBV29-1 to TRBJ1-2; the match to TRBD1 covers 8 bases. J gave up 3 bases and V 1 base, and 4 bases lay outside the gene matches. CDR3 size: 14 residues. Germline CDR1 SQVTM, CDR2 ANQGSEA. For the CDR3, the DNA is TGCAGCGTTGAAGGTACAGGGGGAGACTATGGCTACACCTTC. This sequence encodes CSVEGTGGDYGYTF.

This clonotype was detected many times. The rearrangement links TRBV15 to TRBJ2-1; TRBD2 aligns across 11 bases. Germline CDR1 and CDR2: LNHNV and YYDKDF (reference sequence). The length of the CDR3 is 17 residues. Germline trimming cut 1 base from V and 8 bases from J; bases unmatched to any gene: 10. The CDR3, as DNA: TGTGCCACCAGCAGAGCAGCCACTAGCGGGAGAGGGGATGAGCAGTTCTTC. It specifies CATSRAATSGRGDEQFF.

This clonotype was counted between two and nine times. V usage is TRBV4-1 and J usage is TRBJ2-2; D unclear. Germline values: CDR1 MGHRA, CDR2 YSYEKL. This CDR3 contains 13 residues. V lost 6 bases to trimming and J lost 6 bases, with 11 bases between them. CDR3 loop: CASSLARAGELFF. CDR3 DNA sequence: TGCGCCAGCAGTCTGGCCCGCGCCGGGGAGCTGTTTTTT.

This clonotype was counted at least ten times. The chain uses TRBV27 and TRBJ2-7; possible D gene TRBD1, 5 bases. Trimming stripped 4 bases from V and 8 bases from J, with 15 bases between. The germline V gene has CDR1 MNHEY and CDR2 SMNVEV (reference sequence). The CDR3 loop spans 13 amino acids. The CDR3 reads CASSSRAFRQQYF. CDR3 DNA sequence: TGTGCCAGCAGTTCCAGGGCCTTTCGACAGCAGTACTTC.

This clonotype was seen many times. The chain combines TRBV12-3 or TRBV12-4 with TRBJ1-2, with D uncertain. The CDR3 extends over 12 amino acids. V lost 1 base to trimming and J lost 7 bases, with 7 bases between them. The CDR3 nucleotides read TGTGCCAGCAGTTTAGACCTTCTTGGCTACACCTTC. Its protein is CASSLDLLGYTF.

This chain uses TRBV20-1 with TRBJ1-2; D is possibly TRBD1 (5 bases). The CDR3 sequence is 12 residues long. Germline V gives CDR1 DFQATT, CDR2 SNEGSKA (reference sequence). V dropped 6 bases and J dropped 4 bases, with 12 bases sitting between them. The CDR3 DNA sequence: TGCAGTGCGAAGGGGCAGTCCTATGGCTACACCTTC. The encoded protein is CSAKGQSYGYTF.

This clonotype was counted many times. The chain carries TRBV29-1 and TRBJ1-1; possible D gene TRBD1, 5 bases. V was pared by 8 bases and J by 3 bases, with 16 bases between. The CDR3 extends over 13 amino acids. CDR1 is SQVTM, CDR2 ANQGSEA, per germline. Here the CDR3 DNA reads TGCAGCACCTCGGTAGGGGCTTACACTGAAGCTTTCTTT. This translates into CSTSVGAYTEAFF.

This clonotype turned up a few times. This may arise from a read error, as a much more abundant clone is one base away. The chain joins TRBV15 to TRBJ1-1; weak D call: TRBD1 (6 bases). The CDR3 length is 14 residues. Germline V gene lookup returns CDR1 LNHNV and CDR2 YYDKDF (reference sequence). The CDR3 bases are TGTGTCACCAGCTATAGACAGGCGAACACTGAAGCTTTCTTT. This sequence encodes CVTSYRQANTEAFF. Full variable domain (rest looked up from reference TRBV15 and TRBJ1-1): DAMVIQNPRYQVTQFGKPVTLSCSQTLNHNVMYWYQQKSSQAPKLLFHYYDKDFNNEADTPDNFQSRRPNTSFCFLDIRSPGLGDTAMYLCVTSYRQANTEAFFGQGTRLTVV.

This clonotype showed up just once. The chain recombines TRBV10-1 with TRBJ2-1, with 10 bases identical to TRBD2. Germline V gene sequence: CDR1 WNHNN, CDR2 SYGVQD (reference sequence). The CDR3 runs to 16 residues. The ends lost 10 bases at V and 6 bases at J; junction bases unmatched: 15. CDR3 sequence reads: CANIDLASGSRNEQFF. The CDR3 DNA reads as TGCGCCAACATCGACCTAGCTAGCGGGAGTCGCAATGAGCAGTTCTTC.

This rearrangement joins TRBV27 to TRBJ1-4; a possible D gene is TRBD1 (6 bases). Trimming pared 6 bases from V and 8 bases from J, leaving 16 bases between. Germline assignment: CDR1 MNHEY and CDR2 SMNVEV (reference sequence). The CDR3 covers 14 residues. Here the CDR3 DNA reads TGTGCCAGCAGCTACCAGGGGTCAGGGGAAAAACTGTTTTTT. It encodes CASSYQGSGEKLFF.

V and J are TRBV30 and TRBJ1-2, with D uncertain. Trimming left V 0 bases short and J 12 bases short, with 14 bases between. CDR1 and CDR2 (germline): GTSNPN, SVGIG (reference sequence). The CDR3 consists of 12 residues. The DNA of the CDR3 is TGTGCCTGGAGTGTACTTACGGAGGGAGACACCTTC. Protein: CAWSVLTEGDTF.

Many counts were recorded for this clonotype. The CDR3 sequence: CASSQVSSEAFF. The DNA for the CDR3 is TGTGCCAGCAGCCAAGTTTCGTCTGAAGCTTTCTTT. The chain has TRBV14 and TRBJ1-1, with D uncertain. This CDR3 is 12 amino acids long. Per the germline V gene, CDR1 is SGHDN and CDR2 is FVKESK. Trimming left V 1 base short and J 6 bases short, with 6 bases between.

Comment on this clonotype: One junction end disagrees with the germline gene, perhaps due to a read error. The genes are TRBV23-1 and TRBJ2-4; 8 bases are shared with TRBD2. TRBV23-1 is assigned to the ORF class and has an uncertain function. This CDR3 spans 11 amino acids. CDR3 loop: CATEAGTRNHF. CDR3 sequence (DNA): TGCGCCACCGAGGCCGGGACTAGGAACCACTTC.